This T cell receptor (beta chain) was found in a study of shared clonotypes between healthy human individuals. Study-level findings and limits: Clonotypes shared by all four sorted-subset donors had higher generation probabilities than non-shared clonotypes.

The donors, all of them Caucasian adults, lived in Nashville, Tennessee. The data were produced by immunoSEQ multiplex PCR, yet TCRdb's version contains in-frame clones alone and is incomplete. The sample lists over a million clones; approximately 98.5% were seen once. Trimming pared 3 bases from V and 2 bases from J, leaving 13 bases between. The V gene's germline CDR1 is SGHVS and CDR2 FQNEAQ. CDR3 length equals 16 residues. In regard to this clone: Its antigen is unidentified.

Sequenced material: naive CD4+ T cells sorted from blood. Subset indicated: CD45RA+ positively selected. The gene calls are TRBV7-8 and TRBJ2-2; perhaps TRBD1 as D (6 bases). The TCR was taken from a man aged 25-40 years in good health. The CDR3 region is CASSLGQGRNTGELFF. The CDR3 bases are TGTGCCAGCAGCTTGGGGCAGGGGAGAAACACCGGGGAGCTGTTTTTT.